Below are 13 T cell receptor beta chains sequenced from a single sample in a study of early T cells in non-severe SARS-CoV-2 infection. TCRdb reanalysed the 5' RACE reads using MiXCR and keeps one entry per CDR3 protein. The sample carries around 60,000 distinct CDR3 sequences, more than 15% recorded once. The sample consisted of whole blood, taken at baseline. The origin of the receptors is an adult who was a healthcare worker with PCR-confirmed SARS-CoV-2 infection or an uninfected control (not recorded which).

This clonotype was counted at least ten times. DNA for the CDR3: TGCAGTGCTAGAGATCGGGCCAGGGGAATATACGAGCAGTACTTC. Protein sequence: CSARDRARGIYEQYF. J is TRBJ2-7 and V is TRBV20-1; D may be TRBD1 (6 bases). CDR3 length: 15 amino acids. Germline V gene lookup returns CDR1 DFQATT and CDR2 SNEGSKA (reference sequence). V lost 0 bases and J 4 bases, leaving 16 bases between the germline ends.

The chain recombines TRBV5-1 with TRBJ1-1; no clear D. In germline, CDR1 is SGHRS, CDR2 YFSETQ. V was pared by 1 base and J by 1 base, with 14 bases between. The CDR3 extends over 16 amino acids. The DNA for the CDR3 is TGCGCCAGCAGCTTGTCCTACCCCTTCTCGAACACTGAAGCTTTCTTT. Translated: CASSLSYPFSNTEAFF.

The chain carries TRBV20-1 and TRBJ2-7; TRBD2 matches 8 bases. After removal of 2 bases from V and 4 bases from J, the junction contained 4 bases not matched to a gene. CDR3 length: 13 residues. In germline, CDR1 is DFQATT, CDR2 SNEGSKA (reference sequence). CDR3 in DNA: TGCAGTGCTAGAATGGCGGGGGGTTACGAGCAGTACTTC. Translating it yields CSARMAGGYEQYF.

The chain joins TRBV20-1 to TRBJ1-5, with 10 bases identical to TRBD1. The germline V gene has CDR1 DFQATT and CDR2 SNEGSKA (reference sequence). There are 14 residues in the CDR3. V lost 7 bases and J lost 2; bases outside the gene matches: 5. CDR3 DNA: TGCAGTGGGTGGACAGGGGGAGGCAATCAGCCCCAGCATTTT. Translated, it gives CSGWTGGGNQPQHF.

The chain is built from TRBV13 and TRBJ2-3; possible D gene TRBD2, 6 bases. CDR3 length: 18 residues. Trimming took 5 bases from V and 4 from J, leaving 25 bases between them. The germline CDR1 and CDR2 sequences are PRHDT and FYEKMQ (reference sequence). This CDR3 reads CASSPRGRRLSGADTQYF. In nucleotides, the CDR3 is TGTGCCAGCAGCCCCAGAGGTCGGCGTCTTAGCGGAGCAGATACGCAGTATTTT.

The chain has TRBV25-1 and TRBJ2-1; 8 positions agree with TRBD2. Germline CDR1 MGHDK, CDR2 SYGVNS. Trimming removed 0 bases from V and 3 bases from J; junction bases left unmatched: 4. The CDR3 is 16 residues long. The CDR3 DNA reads TGTGCCAGCAGTGAATATGTAGCGGGATTCTACAATGAGCAGTTCTTC. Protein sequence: CASSEYVAGFYNEQFF.

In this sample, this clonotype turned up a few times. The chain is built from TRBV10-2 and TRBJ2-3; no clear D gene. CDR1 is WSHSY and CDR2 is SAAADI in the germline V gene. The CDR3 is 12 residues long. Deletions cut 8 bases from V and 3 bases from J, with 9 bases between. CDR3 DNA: TGCGCCAGCGCCGATTGGACAGATACGCAGTATTTT. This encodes CASADWTDTQYF.

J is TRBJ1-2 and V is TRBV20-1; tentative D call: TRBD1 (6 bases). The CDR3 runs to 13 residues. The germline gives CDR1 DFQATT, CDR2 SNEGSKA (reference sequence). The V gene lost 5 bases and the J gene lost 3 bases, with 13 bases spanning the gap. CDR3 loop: CSAYEGDYYGYTF. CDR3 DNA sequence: TGCAGTGCTTATGAGGGGGACTACTATGGCTACACCTTC.

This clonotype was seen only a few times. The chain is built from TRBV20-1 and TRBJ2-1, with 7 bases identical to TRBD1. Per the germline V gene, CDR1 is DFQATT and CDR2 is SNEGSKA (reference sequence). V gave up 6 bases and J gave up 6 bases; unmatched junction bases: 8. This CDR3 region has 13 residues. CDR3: CSADGRTGNEQFF. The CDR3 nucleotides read TGCAGTGCCGATGGCAGGACAGGCAATGAGCAGTTCTTC.

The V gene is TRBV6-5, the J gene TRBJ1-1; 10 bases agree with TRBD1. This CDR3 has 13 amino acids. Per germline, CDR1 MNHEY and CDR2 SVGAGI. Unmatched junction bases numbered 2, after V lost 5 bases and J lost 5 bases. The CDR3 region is CASSRDRGTEAFF. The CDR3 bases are TGTGCCAGCAGTAGGGACAGGGGTACTGAAGCTTTCTTT.

CDR3 residues: CASSSRLAGRTGELFF. CDR3 coding DNA: TGTGCCAGCAGCTCCAGACTAGCGGGACGGACCGGGGAGCTGTTTTTT. The rearrangement uses TRBV6-5 and TRBJ2-2, with 11 bases identical to TRBD2. The CDR3 runs to 16 residues. Germline V gives CDR1 MNHEY, CDR2 SVGAGI. V gave up 6 bases and J gave up 5 bases; unmatched junction bases: 8.

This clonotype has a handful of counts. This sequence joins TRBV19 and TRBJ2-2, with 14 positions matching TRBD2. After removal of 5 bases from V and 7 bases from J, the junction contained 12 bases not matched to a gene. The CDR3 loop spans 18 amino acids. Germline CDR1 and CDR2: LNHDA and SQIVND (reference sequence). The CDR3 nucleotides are TGTGCCAGTAGTCCCCCCGAGGGACTAGCGGGAGTAGTCGGGGAGCTGTTTTTT. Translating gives CASSPPEGLAGVVGELFF. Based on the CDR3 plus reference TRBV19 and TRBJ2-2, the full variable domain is DGGITQSPKYLFRKEGQNVTLSCEQNLNHDAMYWYRQDPGQGLRLIYYSQIVNDFQKGDIAEGYSVSREKKESFPLTVTSAQKNPTAFYLCASSPPEGLAGVVGELFFGEGSRLTVL.

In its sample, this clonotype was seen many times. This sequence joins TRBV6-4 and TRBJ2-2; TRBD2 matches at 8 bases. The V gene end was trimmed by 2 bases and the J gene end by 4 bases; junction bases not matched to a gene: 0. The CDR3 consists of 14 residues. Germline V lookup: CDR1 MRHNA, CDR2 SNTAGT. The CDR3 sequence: CASSDGTSTGELFF. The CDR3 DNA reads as TGTGCCAGCAGTGACGGGACTAGCACCGGGGAGCTGTTTTTT.